This T cell receptor beta chain was captured in a study of cytomegalovirus exposure and HLA in healthy donors. Study-wide findings and caveats: CMV serostatus was the only immune exposure information that was available.

Concerning this clone: Antigen specificity is unknown.

V dropped 11 bases and J dropped 7; count of bases not matched to a gene: 14. This CDR3 is built from 15 residues. Germline lookup yields CDR1 SGHTA and CDR2 FQGNSA. PCR used 60 Vbeta primers and 13 Jbeta primers. Assay used: immunoSEQ multiplex PCR; TCRdb lists only in-frame clones, some missing. The sample carries about 170,000 clones, under 85% recorded once. The sample taken for sequencing was PBMCs. The origin of this receptor is a female donor in good health and CMV-seronegative. The V call is TRBV7-2, the J call TRBJ2-2; 9 positions match TRBD2. CDR3 sequence: CALQGSGGMSGELFF. The CDR3 coding sequence is TGTGCCCTACAGGGGAGCGGGGGGATGAGCGGGGAGCTGTTTTTT.